These T cell receptor beta chains were read from a single sample in a study of early T cells in non-severe SARS-CoV-2 infection. A single record per CDR3 protein comes from TCRdb applying MiXCR to the 5' RACE reads. Of more than 50,000 distinct CDR3 sequences in the sample, roughly 12% were seen once. Material: whole blood, obtained at baseline. Receptors were obtained from an adult who was a healthcare worker with PCR-confirmed SARS-CoV-2 infection or an uninfected control (not recorded which). Each CDR3 is given with its conserved first and last residue. D genes are given only for firm matches. The size entry is marked missing in some rows and otherwise reads once, few, many or a size class.

>TRBV6-1|TRBJ2-3|many|-
CASSPGTDTQYF
TGTGCCAGCAGTCCCGGCACAGATACGCAGTATTTT
>TRBV20-1|TRBJ2-7|-|-
CSAPFRNEQYF
TGCAGTGCTCCTTTTCGGAACGAGCAGTACTTC
>TRBV9|TRBJ1-5|-|TRBD1
CASSAGGGNQPQHF
TGTGCCAGCAGCGCAGGGGGTGGCAATCAGCCCCAGCATTTT
>TRBV20-1|TRBJ2-7|few|-
CSARKGFGGPYEQYF
TGCAGTGCTAGAAAAGGGTTTGGGGGACCCTACGAGCAGTACTTC
>TRBV20-1|TRBJ2-3|-|-
CSARDMPEKSTDTQYF
TGCAGTGCTAGAGATATGCCAGAGAAGAGCACAGATACGCAGTATTTT
>TRBV7-9|TRBJ1-4|-|-
CASSLAGASEKLFF
TGTGCCAGCAGCTTAGCGGGGGCAAGTGAAAAACTGTTTTTT
>TRBV19|TRBJ2-7|-|TRBD1
CASSRDRAGHEQYF
TGTGCCAGTAGTCGGGACAGGGCTGGCCACGAGCAGTACTTC
>TRBV20-1|TRBJ1-6|-|TRBD1
CSARGRGRFYNSPLHF
TGCAGTGCTAGAGGAAGGGGGCGTTTTTATAATTCACCCCTCCACTTT
>TRBV7-9|TRBJ2-7|-|-
CASSIGVYEQYF
TGTGCCAGCAGCATAGGGGTTTACGAGCAGTACTTC
>TRBV29-1|TRBJ2-3|-|TRBD2
CSVGAGGADTQYF
TGCAGCGTTGGGGCGGGAGGGGCAGATACGCAGTATTTT
>TRBV7-7|TRBJ2-1|many|TRBD2
CASSPWTSGNNEQFF
TGTGCTAGCAGTCCCTGGACTAGCGGAAACAATGAGCAGTTCTTC
>TRBV11-2|TRBJ2-2|-|-
CASSSLWGNTGELFF
TGTGCCAGCAGCTCCCTTTGGGGGAACACCGGGGAGCTGTTTTTT
>TRBV6-5|TRBJ1-4|few|-
CASSYSGGANEKLFF
TGTGCCAGCAGTTACTCAGGGGGAGCTAATGAAAAACTGTTTTTT
>TRBV7-9|TRBJ2-2|few|-
CASSLADTGELFF
TGTGCCAGCAGCTTAGCGGACACCGGGGAGCTGTTTTTT
>TRBV27|TRBJ1-2|few|-
CASLGGYTF
TGTGCCAGCCTAGGTGGCTACACCTTC
>TRBV7-2|TRBJ2-1|-|TRBD2
CASSLALGGRGSLNEQFF
TGTGCCAGCAGCTTAGCGCTCGGCGGGAGGGGAAGTCTCAATGAGCAGTTCTTC
>TRBV29-1|TRBJ2-1|-|-
CSVAWGVWNEQFF
TGCAGCGTGGCTTGGGGGGTTTGGAATGAGCAGTTCTTC
>TRBV29-1|TRBJ2-5|-|-
CSVWTQQETQYF
TGCAGCGTGTGGACACAACAAGAGACCCAGTACTTC
>TRBV6-2/TRBV6-3|TRBJ2-7|-|-
CATTRTALPGEQYF
TGTGCCACCACGAGGACAGCCCTCCCGGGGGAGCAGTACTTC
>TRBV6-2/TRBV6-3|TRBJ2-2|few|TRBD1
CASSYFWDRGPYTGELFF
TGTGCCAGCAGTTACTTTTGGGACAGGGGACCTTACACCGGGGAGCTGTTTTTT
>TRBV7-2|TRBJ2-5|few|-
CASSLGAGRQTQYF
TGTGCCAGCAGCTTAGGGGCAGGGCGACAGACCCAGTACTTC
>TRBV5-6|TRBJ2-7|-|-
CASSPFGGTSYEQYF
TGTGCCAGCAGCCCCTTTGGGGGGACCTCGTACGAGCAGTACTTC
>TRBV11-2|TRBJ2-1|-|-
CASSLGSYNEQFF
TGTGCCAGCAGCTTGGGCTCCTACAATGAGCAGTTCTTC
>TRBV4-3|TRBJ2-2|many|-
CASSQGASRGTGELFF
TGCGCCAGCAGCCAAGGAGCCAGTCGAGGCACCGGGGAGCTGTTTTTT
>TRBV2|TRBJ1-6|many|TRBD1
CASSRYGGGDSPLHF
TGTGCCAGCAGCAGATACGGAGGGGGCGATTCACCCCTCCACTTT
>TRBV2|TRBJ2-2|-|-
CASSPDVTGELFF
TGTGCCAGCAGTCCGGACGTAACCGGGGAGCTGTTTTTT
>TRBV6-5|TRBJ1-5|few|-
CASSTGTHSNQPQHF
TGTGCCAGCAGTACAGGGACACATAGCAATCAGCCCCAGCATTTT
>TRBV6-6|TRBJ2-7|-|TRBD2
CASSRILAPPYEQYF
TGTGCCAGCAGTCGTATACTAGCGCCTCCCTACGAGCAGTACTTC
>TRBV12-3/TRBV12-4|TRBJ2-7|many|-
CASSLGAGSWEQYF
TGTGCCAGCAGTTTAGGGGCGGGGTCTTGGGAGCAGTACTTC
>TRBV7-9|TRBJ2-1|many|-
CASSLRVTPRDEQFF
TGTGCCAGCAGCTTAAGGGTCACCCCAAGGGATGAGCAGTTCTTC
>TRBV7-2|TRBJ2-7|few|TRBD2
CASSLGRDYYEQYF
TGTGCCAGCAGCTTAGGCCGGGACTACTACGAGCAGTACTTC
>TRBV25-1|TRBJ2-5|-|-
CASSESLGNQETQYF
TGTGCCAGCAGTGAATCACTCGGGAACCAAGAGACCCAGTACTTC
>TRBV12-3/TRBV12-4|TRBJ2-3|-|-
CASSPGLARSTDTQYF
TGTGCCAGCAGCCCCGGGCTAGCGAGAAGCACAGATACGCAGTATTTT
>TRBV20-1|TRBJ1-2|many|-
CSARDRKDILPGGYTF
TGCAGTGCTAGAGATAGGAAGGACATACTGCCGGGTGGCTACACCTTC
>TRBV30|TRBJ2-2|once|TRBD1
CAWSVHRTGTTGELFF
TGTGCCTGGAGTGTACACAGGACAGGGACCACCGGGGAGCTGTTTTTT
>TRBV7-8|TRBJ1-5|few|-
CASSLLAGDSNQPQHF
TGTGCCAGCAGCTTATTGGCAGGGGATAGCAATCAGCCCCAGCATTTT
>TRBV19|TRBJ2-5|few|TRBD1
CASRRGLPGQETQYF
TGTGCCAGTAGGAGGGGGCTACCGGGCCAAGAGACCCAGTACTTC
>TRBV2|TRBJ2-5|-|-
CASAGTDQETQYF
TGTGCCAGCGCCGGGACTGATCAAGAGACCCAGTACTTC
>TRBV5-5|TRBJ1-4|few|-
CASSFPGDEKLFF
TGTGCCAGCAGCTTTCCAGGGGACGAAAAACTGTTTTTT
>TRBV20-1|TRBJ2-7|-|TRBD2
CSAREGLAGTYEQYF
TGCAGTGCTAGAGAGGGACTAGCGGGGACCTACGAGCAGTACTTC
>TRBV27|TRBJ1-1|-|-
CASSFHILRGAEAFF
TGTGCCAGCAGTTTCCATATCCTTAGGGGGGCTGAAGCTTTCTTT
>TRBV6-6|TRBJ2-3|-|-
CASGGGGGRTDTQYF
TGTGCCAGCGGGGGAGGTGGTGGGCGCACAGATACGCAGTATTTT
>TRBV29-1|TRBJ2-7|once|-
CSVLAPYEQYF
TGCAGCGTTCTAGCCCCTTACGAGCAGTACTTC
>TRBV7-8|TRBJ2-6|few|-
CASSLAGKGVIRSGANVLTF
TGTGCCAGCAGCTTAGCGGGAAAGGGGGTGATTAGGTCTGGGGCCAACGTCCTGACTTTC
>TRBV12-3/TRBV12-4|TRBJ1-4|few|-
CASGAATNEKLFF
TGTGCCAGCGGAGCTGCAACTAATGAAAAACTGTTTTTT